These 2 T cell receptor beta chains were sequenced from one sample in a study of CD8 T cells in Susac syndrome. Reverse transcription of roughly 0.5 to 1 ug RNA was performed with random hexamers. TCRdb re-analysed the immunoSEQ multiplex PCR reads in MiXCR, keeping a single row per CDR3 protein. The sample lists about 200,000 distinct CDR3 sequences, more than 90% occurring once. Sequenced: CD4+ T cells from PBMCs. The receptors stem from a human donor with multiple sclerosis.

The CDR3 is CATSGQSRTAYGYTF. In DNA form, the CDR3 reads TGTGCCACCAGCGGACAGTCACGGACAGCCTATGGCTACACCTTC. The genes are TRBV15 and TRBJ1-2, with D possibly being TRBD1 (6 bases). Germline V gene data show CDR1 as LNHNV and CDR2 as YYDKDF (reference sequence). The CDR3 contains 15 residues. V was clipped by 5 bases and J by 4 bases, with 17 bases between them.

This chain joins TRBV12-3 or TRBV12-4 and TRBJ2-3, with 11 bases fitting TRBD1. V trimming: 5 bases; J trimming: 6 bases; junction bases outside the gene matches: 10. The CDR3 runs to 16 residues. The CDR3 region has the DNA TGTGCCAGCAGTCAATTGGACAGGGGGCGCGGGGATACGCAGTATTTT. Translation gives CASSQLDRGRGDTQYF.